These 19 T cell receptor beta chains were all obtained from the same sample, sequenced in a study of T cell responses to AZD1222 COVID-19 vaccine. The repertoire was sequenced with immunoSEQ multiplex PCR; TCRdb's copy has only in-frame clones and lacks some. There are under 170,000 clones in the sample; approximately 90% occur only once, and more than 3% lies in the top ten. Source: peripheral blood, taken 28 days after the second AZD1222 dose. The receptors derive from an adult who received the AZD1222 COVID-19 vaccine.

The V gene is TRBV10-3, the J gene TRBJ2-1; no reliable D call. The germline gives CDR1 ENHRY, CDR2 SYGVKD. The CDR3 has 11 residues. Trimming removed 0 bases from V and 10 bases from J, with 4 bases in between. The CDR3 DNA reads as TGTGCCATCAGTGAGTCCAGGGAGCAGTTCTTC. This encodes CAISESREQFF.

V is TRBV2 and J is TRBJ1-1; D gene uncertain. Germline loops: CDR1 SNHLY, CDR2 FYNNEI. V was clipped by 0 bases and J by 0 bases, with 11 bases between them. The CDR3 spans 16 residues. In DNA, the CDR3 is TGTGCCAGCAGTGAAGCAGGGTCGGGGTTGAACACTGAAGCTTTCTTT. This translates into CASSEAGSGLNTEAFF.

The CDR3 loop is CASRNGVGRSGNTIYF. The DNA for the CDR3 is TGTGCCAGCAGGAATGGTGTGGGTCGCTCTGGAAACACCATATATTTT. V gene TRBV11-2 combines with J gene TRBJ1-3, with D uncertain. Germline CDR1 SGHAT, CDR2 FQNNGV. Trimming took off 6 bases at V and 0 bases at J, with 15 bases between the two ends. This CDR3 region has 16 residues.

V gene TRBV15 combines with J gene TRBJ1-1; TRBD1 matches at 11 bases. The CDR3 consists of 18 residues. The V gene's germline CDR1 is LNHNV and CDR2 YYDKDF (reference sequence). V lost 2 bases, J lost 5 bases, and 13 bases stayed unmatched. The CDR3 DNA follows: TGTGCCACCAGCAGACCCCCCGAATGGACAGGGGGCAATACTGAAGCTTTCTTT. Residues: CATSRPPEWTGGNTEAFF. Complete variable domain (other parts from reference TRBV15 and TRBJ1-1): DAMVIQNPRYQVTQFGKPVTLSCSQTLNHNVMYWYQQKSSQAPKLLFHYYDKDFNNEADTPDNFQSRRPNTSFCFLDIRSPGLGDTAMYLCATSRPPEWTGGNTEAFFGQGTRLTVV.

V usage is TRBV5-1 and J usage is TRBJ1-1; perhaps TRBD1 as D (5 bases). Germline loops: CDR1 SGHRS, CDR2 YFSETQ. V was cut by 3 bases and J by 7 bases, with 16 bases left in between. This CDR3 is 14 amino acids long. CDR3 loop: CASSSQGGGGEAFF. For the CDR3, the DNA is TGCGCCAGCAGCTCCCAAGGCGGGGGTGGTGAAGCTTTCTTT.

The rearrangement links TRBV19 to TRBJ1-5; D is unclear. The germline V gene has CDR1 LNHDA and CDR2 SQIVND (reference sequence). The CDR3 runs to 12 residues. With 7 bases removed from V and 7 bases from J, the gap between germline ends came to 11 bases. The CDR3 coding sequence is TGTGCCAGTACTGCAATGGGGCAGCCCCAGCATTTT. Translation gives CASTAMGQPQHF. The whole variable domain, remainder taken from reference TRBV19 and TRBJ1-5, is DGGITQSPKYLFRKEGQNVTLSCEQNLNHDAMYWYRQDPGQGLRLIYYSQIVNDFQKGDIAEGYSVSREKKESFPLTVTSAQKNPTAFYLCASTAMGQPQHFGDGTRLSIL.

V usage is TRBV6-5 and J usage is TRBJ2-7; D ambiguous. The CDR3 is 11 residues long. Trimming cost V 8 bases and J 1 base, with 6 bases left between them. CDR1 is MNHEY, CDR2 SVGAGI, per germline. The DNA for the CDR3 is TGTGCCAGCGACCGATCCTACGAGCAGTACTTC. This sequence encodes CASDRSYEQYF.

The V gene is TRBV6-5, the J gene TRBJ1-1; TRBD1 matches 7 bases. Trimming removed 8 bases from V and 5 bases from J; junction bases left unmatched: 8. Per the germline V gene, CDR1 is MNHEY and CDR2 is SVGAGI. The CDR3 length is 13 residues. This CDR3 reads CASGKKQGTEAFF. CDR3 in DNA: TGTGCCAGCGGGAAAAAACAGGGGACTGAAGCTTTCTTT.

With regard to this clone: At the DNA level, this CDR3 is encoded by other sequences in the same sample as well. The chain combines TRBV3-1 (or the pseudogene TRBV3-2) with TRBJ1-2; no clear D gene. CDR1 is LGHDT and CDR2 is YNNKEL in the germline V gene (reference sequence). Trimming pared 0 bases from V and 5 bases from J, leaving 4 bases between. The CDR3 extends over 12 amino acids. As DNA, the CDR3 is TGTGCCAGCAGCCAAGAGGGTTATGGCTACACCTTC. Its translation: CASSQEGYGYTF.

The chain links TRBV29-1 to TRBJ1-2; tentative D call: TRBD1 (6 bases). Germline values: CDR1 SQVTM, CDR2 ANQGSEA. The CDR3 totals 15 residues. Trimming shortened V by 6 bases and J by 4 bases, and 21 bases separated the two germline ends. The CDR3 loop is CSVAPVGRGSYGYTF. As DNA, the CDR3 is TGCAGCGTCGCCCCGGTGGGCAGGGGCTCCTATGGCTACACCTTC. Together with reference TRBV29-1 and TRBJ1-2, the CDR3 gives the full variable domain: SAVISQKPSRDICQRGTSLTIQCQVDSQVTMMFWYRQQPGQSLTLIATANQGSEATYESGFVIDKFPISRPNLTFSTLTVSNMSPEDSSIYLCSVAPVGRGSYGYTFGSGTRLTVV.

The V gene is TRBV5-8, the J gene TRBJ2-7; D might be TRBD2 (6 bases). The V end was cut by 3 bases, the J end by 0 bases, with 13 bases between. Germline V gives CDR1 SGHTS, CDR2 YDEGEE. This CDR3 region has 15 residues. The CDR3 loop is CASSSYGSASYEQYF. CDR3 sequence (DNA): TGTGCCAGCAGCTCCTACGGGAGCGCCTCCTACGAGCAGTACTTC.

This clone was seen only once. The V and J genes are TRBV5-1 and TRBJ2-7; the match to TRBD1 covers 8 bases. V shed 3 bases, J shed 5 bases, and the junction held 10 bases outside the gene matches. This CDR3 spans 15 amino acids. CDR1 and CDR2 from the germline V gene are SGHRS and YFSETQ. The CDR3 region is CASSSTRTGMDEQYF. CDR3 coding DNA: TGCGCCAGCAGCTCGACCCGGACAGGGATGGACGAGCAGTACTTC.

This clone came up once. The chain links TRBV21-1 to TRBJ2-7; TRBD2 is the table's D call and was not checked against the DNA. TRBV21-1 is labeled a pseudogene. The CDR3 runs to 18 residues. The CDR3 coding sequence is TGTGCCAGCAGGTTAAGGCCTAGCGGGAGTTCCCCCGTCTACGAGCAGTACTTC. Translating gives CASRLRPSGSSPVYEQYF.

The J gene is TRBJ1-2, the V gene TRBV6-5, with 7 bases fitting TRBD1. Trimming cost V 5 bases and J 5 bases; bases outside gene matches: 11. CDR3 size: 15 residues. Germline CDR1 is MNHEY and CDR2 is SVGAGI. CDR3 nucleotides: TGTGCCAGCAGTCTTGACAGGGCGGGAGTTTATGGCTACACCTTC. Protein sequence: CASSLDRAGVYGYTF.

This chain uses TRBV5-5 with TRBJ1-2, with unresolved D. With 0 bases removed from V and 2 bases from J, the gap between germline ends came to 11 bases. CDR1 and CDR2 (germline): SGHKS, YYEKEE (reference sequence). The CDR3 is 15 amino acids. This CDR3 is CASSLESHSNYGYTF. CDR3 nucleotides: TGTGCCAGCAGCTTGGAGAGCCATTCCAACTATGGCTACACCTTC.

V and J are TRBV6-5 and TRBJ2-1, with 14 positions matching TRBD2. Germline V gene data show CDR1 as MNHEY and CDR2 as SVGAGI. This CDR3 spans 15 amino acids. The J segment lost 8 bases and the V segment lost 7 bases, leaving 7 bases of the junction unmatched. CDR3 coding DNA: TGTGCCAGCAACACGGGACTAGCGGGAGACGATGAGCAGTTCTTC. Its translation is CASNTGLAGDDEQFF.

The V gene is TRBV11-3, the J gene TRBJ1-6; no firm D call. The V end lost 10 bases, the J end lost 13 bases, and 11 bases lay between the germline ends. Germline V gene data show CDR1 as SGHNT and CDR2 as YENEEA. The CDR3 is made up of 10 amino acids. The CDR3 bases are TGTGCCAAAGAGCTGTGTCCCCTCCACTTT. It translates to CAKELCPLHF.

J is TRBJ1-6 and V is TRBV10-3; tentative D call: TRBD1 (5 bases). Trimming took off 3 bases at V and 7 bases at J, with 10 bases between the two ends. Germline CDR1 reads ENHRY; CDR2 reads SYGVKD. CDR3 size: 14 residues. CDR3: CAISDGTANSPLHF. The CDR3 DNA follows: TGTGCCATCAGTGACGGGACGGCGAATTCACCCCTCCACTTT.

This CDR3 is CASTPGGHSNTEAFF. DNA of the CDR3: TGTGCCAGCACCCCCGGAGGCCATTCCAACACTGAAGCTTTCTTT. The J gene is TRBJ1-1, the V gene TRBV7-9; D is uncertain. The CDR3 has 15 amino acids. Germline lookup yields CDR1 SEHNR and CDR2 FQNEAQ (reference sequence). The germline V and J ends were trimmed by 7 bases and 2 bases, with 17 bases remaining between them.